These 19 T cell receptor beta chains share one sample of origin, sequenced in a study of blood T cell repertoires in COVID-19. The repertoire was sequenced with immunoSEQ multiplex PCR; TCRdb's copy has only in-frame clones and lacks some. The data show a few hundred thousand clones, with 75% to 85% seen just once and about 1.4% held by the top ten. The sequencing input was peripheral blood. These receptors were collected from a woman in her thirties or forties who had recovered from COVID-19.

J is TRBJ1-5 and V is TRBV18, with 10 bases matching TRBD1. The CDR3 totals 15 residues. CDR1 and CDR2 (germline): KGHSH, LQKENI. V shed 6 bases and J 6 bases; nucleotides not matched to a gene: 8. CDR3 amino acids: CASSPGGQGSQPQHF. The CDR3 DNA follows: TGTGCCAGCTCTCCCGGGGGACAGGGGAGTCAGCCCCAGCATTTT.

The rearrangement joins TRBV24-1 to TRBJ1-5; 7 nucleotides align to TRBD1. Germline-derived CDR1 and CDR2 are KGHDR and SFDVKD. The CDR3 has 15 residues. Unmatched junction bases numbered 8, after V lost 4 bases and J lost 6 bases. The CDR3 region is CATSDGTGVGQPQHF. DNA of the CDR3: TGTGCCACCAGTGACGGTACAGGGGTCGGTCAGCCCCAGCATTTT.

This clone appeared a single time. V is TRBV28 and J is TRBJ1-2, with D unresolved. In germline, CDR1 is MDHEN, CDR2 SYDVKM. The germline V and J ends were trimmed by 8 bases and 4 bases, with 20 bases remaining between them. The CDR3 is made up of 15 amino acids. The CDR3 protein is CASHVGGPYSYGYTF. For the CDR3, the DNA is TGTGCCAGCCATGTAGGAGGGCCCTACTCCTATGGCTACACCTTC.

The rearrangement uses TRBV19 and TRBJ1-2, with D uncertain. Trimming took 0 bases from V and 8 from J, leaving 10 bases between them. CDR1 and CDR2 (germline): LNHDA, SQIVND (reference sequence). The CDR3 loop spans 13 amino acids. The CDR3 spells CASSIDQQYGYTF. The CDR3 coding sequence is TGTGCCAGTAGTATAGATCAACAGTACGGCTACACCTTC.

This clone was detected only once. The V gene is TRBV14, the J gene TRBJ2-3, with 9 bases that match TRBD2. CDR1 and CDR2 from the germline V gene are SGHDN and FVKESK. The CDR3 extends over 19 amino acids. V shed 3 bases and J 4 bases; nucleotides not matched to a gene: 17. The CDR3 nucleotides read TGTGCCAGCAGCCATTTTAAAGCGGGGGGCCCAATCCGCGCAGATACGCAGTATTTT. Its translation: CASSHFKAGGPIRADTQYF.

The chain employs TRBV29-1 and TRBJ2-7; 10 positions match TRBD1. From germline, CDR1 is SQVTM and CDR2 ANQGSEA. The CDR3 covers 14 residues. J lost 2 bases, V lost 7 bases, and 8 bases had no gene match. The CDR3 DNA reads as TGCAGCGCTGCGACAGGGGGCAGGACCTACGAGCAGTACTTC. This codes for CSAATGGRTYEQYF.

This sequence joins TRBV20-1 and TRBJ2-4, with D possibly matching TRBD2 (6 bases). V was cut by 3 bases and J by 11 bases, with 17 bases left in between. The CDR3 loop spans 13 amino acids. The germline CDR1 and CDR2 sequences are DFQATT and SNEGSKA (reference sequence). CDR3 loop: CSASWYFGEVQYF. In nucleotides, the CDR3 is TGCAGTGCTAGTTGGTATTTCGGGGAGGTTCAGTACTTC.

This chain connects TRBV6-6 to TRBJ1-4, with a tentative D call TRBD1 (5 bases). The germline gives CDR1 MNHNY, CDR2 SVGAGI (reference sequence). This CDR3 is 13 amino acids long. V was clipped by 7 bases and J by 3 bases, with 9 bases between them. CDR3 bases: TGTGCCAGCACTAAGGGGTCTAATGAAAAACTGTTTTTT. This translates into CASTKGSNEKLFF.

The CDR3 spells CASAGGQNTGELFF. In nucleotides, the CDR3 is TGCGCCAGCGCTGGGGGACAGAACACCGGGGAGCTGTTTTTT. The chain uses TRBV10-1 and TRBJ2-2, with D perhaps TRBD1 (6 bases). Trimming took 8 bases from V and 1 from J, leaving 11 bases between them. This CDR3 spans 14 amino acids. The V gene's germline CDR1 is WNHNN and CDR2 SYGVQD (reference sequence).

The chain links TRBV7-2 to TRBJ2-2; 8 positions match TRBD1. CDR3 length equals 16 residues. Unmatched junction bases numbered 10, after V lost 7 bases and J lost 3 bases. CDR1 is SGHTA, CDR2 FQGNSA, per germline. CDR3 residues: CASTTGRTGYTGELFF. CDR3 bases: TGTGCCAGCACGACCGGTAGGACAGGGTACACCGGGGAGCTGTTTTTT.

This rearrangement joins TRBV7-2 to TRBJ1-2; maybe TRBD1 (6 bases). The CDR3 is 17 amino acids. Germline V gives CDR1 SGHTA, CDR2 FQGNSA. The V end lost 1 base, the J end lost 0 bases, and 15 bases lay between the germline ends. In DNA form, the CDR3 reads TGTGCCAGCAGCTTAGATTGGGGGGGGCAGGCTAACTATGGCTACACCTTC. Protein sequence: CASSLDWGGQANYGYTF.

J is TRBJ1-2 and V is TRBV4-3; 9 positions agree with TRBD1. CDR1 and CDR2 (germline): LGHNA, YSLEER. V was clipped by 0 bases and J by 4 bases; unmatched bases: 3. The CDR3 consists of 15 residues. The chain's CDR3 is CASSQDGTGLYGYTF. The CDR3, as DNA: TGCGCCAGCAGCCAAGATGGGACAGGGCTCTATGGCTACACCTTC.

V is TRBV19 and J is TRBJ1-2; no definite D call. The CDR3 length is 11 residues. Germline CDR1 LNHDA, CDR2 SQIVND (reference sequence). Trimming removed 8 bases from V and 6 bases from J, with 10 bases in between. CDR3 protein: CASRSMDGYTF. CDR3 nucleotides: TGTGCCAGTCGGAGTATGGATGGCTACACCTTC.

This rearrangement joins TRBV2 to TRBJ1-2; the D gene is possibly TRBD1 (6 bases). Germline V gene data show CDR1 as SNHLY and CDR2 as FYNNEI. The CDR3 consists of 15 residues. Between the trimmed V and J ends, which lost 2 bases and 3 bases, there was a span of 13 bases. CDR3 coding DNA: TGTGCCAGCAGTGAACACCAGGGGAGTTACTATGGCTACACCTTC. As protein: CASSEHQGSYYGYTF.

The chain employs TRBV6-5 and TRBJ2-5; 8 bases match TRBD2. This CDR3 has 14 residues. CDR1 and CDR2 from the germline V gene are MNHEY and SVGAGI. CDR3 nucleotide sequence: TGTGCTACAAAGCGGGGGAATACCCAAGAGACCCAGTACTTC. Protein sequence: CATKRGNTQETQYF.

The V gene is TRBV2, the J gene TRBJ2-3, with D possibly TRBD2 on 6 matching bases. The germline gives CDR1 SNHLY, CDR2 FYNNEI. V dropped 6 bases and J dropped 5 bases, with 15 bases sitting between them. The CDR3 totals 14 residues. The CDR3 bases are TGTGCCAGCAGCGAGACCCGGAGGGGAGATACGCAGTATTTT. It yields the protein CASSETRRGDTQYF.

This chain links TRBV11-3 with TRBJ2-6, with a weak D call TRBD1 (5 bases). V was pared by 1 base and J by 0 bases, with 10 bases between. Germline V gene lookup returns CDR1 SGHNT and CDR2 YENEEA. The CDR3 contains 17 residues. Here the CDR3 DNA reads TGTGCCAGCAGCTTAGTCTTAGGGGACTCTGGGGCCAACGTCCTGACTTTC. Its protein is CASSLVLGDSGANVLTF. Using reference TRBV11-3 and TRBJ2-6 for the parts outside the CDR3, the full variable domain is EAGVVQSPRYKIIEKKQPVAFWCNPISGHNTLYWYLQNLGQGPELLIRYENEEAVDDSQLPKDRFSAERLKGVDSTLKIQPAELGDSAVYLCASSLVLGDSGANVLTFGAGSRLTVL.

The sample holds one count of this clone. As DNA, the CDR3 is TGTGCCAGCAGTTCAAGACAGGGGGGCGGGTATGGCTACACCTTC. Protein product: CASSSRQGGGYGYTF. This chain uses TRBV6-5 with TRBJ1-2; 9 positions agree with TRBD1. With 4 bases clipped from V and 5 bases from J, the junction kept 8 bases outside the gene matches. CDR1 and CDR2 from the germline V gene are MNHEY and SVGAGI. The CDR3 contains 15 residues.

The chain recombines TRBV12-5 with TRBJ2-1; TRBD2 agrees at 8 bases. Looked up from germline, CDR1 is LGHNT and CDR2 is FRNRAP. With V trimmed by 0 bases and J by 9 bases, 10 bases remained unmatched. The CDR3 covers 16 residues. The CDR3 DNA follows: TGTGCTAGTGGTTTGGTACGCGTTAGCGGGGTTTTTGAGCAGTTCTTC. It codes for CASGLVRVSGVFEQFF.